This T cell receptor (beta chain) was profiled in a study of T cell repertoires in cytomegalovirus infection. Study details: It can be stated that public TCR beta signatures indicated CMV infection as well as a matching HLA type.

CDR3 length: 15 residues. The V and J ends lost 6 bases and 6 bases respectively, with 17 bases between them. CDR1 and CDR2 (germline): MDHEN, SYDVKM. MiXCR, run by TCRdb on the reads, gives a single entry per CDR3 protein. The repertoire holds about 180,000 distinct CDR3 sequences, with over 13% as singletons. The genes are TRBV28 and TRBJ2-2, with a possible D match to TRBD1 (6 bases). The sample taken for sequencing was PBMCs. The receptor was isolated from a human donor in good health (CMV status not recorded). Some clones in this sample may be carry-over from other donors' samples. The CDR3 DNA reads TGTGCCAGCAGAACAGGGCCCCCCCGACCCGGGGAGCTGTTTTTT. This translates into CASRTGPPRPGELFF.